The T cell receptor beta chain under discussion was sequenced for a study of T cell clones after liver transplantation (dated by TCRdb to between 2019 and 2020). Regarding the study in general: The samples were obtained from ITN030ST, a randomized trial that attempted immunosuppression withdrawal within 2 years after liver transplantation. A cohort of 8 liver transplant recipients was studied, of whom 3 were classified as tolerant and 5 as non-tolerant. After a pre-transplant mixed lymphocyte reaction, TCRbeta sequencing was used to pinpoint donor-reactive T cell clones, which were subsequently tracked in post-transplant blood. Three of the eight recipients were HCV-positive; the others were transplanted for non-autoimmune, non-viral indications. As an antigen-independent comparator for donor-reactive sequences, third party-reactive TCRbeta sequences were also identified from pre-transplant MLRs. Subjects received no induction therapy and standard immunosuppression until randomization at 12-24 months post-transplant. Tolerance was defined as complete immunosuppression withdrawal for at least one year with no rise in liver enzymes beyond twice the upper limit of normal. Blood samples were collected pre-transplant, pre-randomization before withdrawal, and post-randomization after either full withdrawal or failed withdrawal.

Including the terminal cysteine and phenylalanine, the CDR3 comprises 13 residues. CDR3 DNA only is kept here, 39 bases in frame from base 1. Based on the germline V gene, the CDR1 and CDR2 sequences are SGHTA and FQGNSA. V lost 5 bases and J lost 5 bases; the stretch between them is 12 bases long. The study at large found these results: Low numbers of available donor cells limited the measurable donor-reactive repertoire in a couple of subjects. In most of the 8 subjects, circulating donor-reactive CD4 TCRbeta sequences decreased significantly after transplant, regardless of tolerance or HCV status. Because of small, heterogeneous patient numbers and non-standardized post-transplant time points, the conclusions were only preliminary. Donor-reactive sequences decreased more than third party-reactive sequences, which suggests partial antigen-specific deletion that was not related to withdrawal success. After accounting for repertoire turnover, donor-reactive detection was significantly reduced in 7 of 8 subjects for CD4 and 8 of 8 for CD8. Since no allograft tissue specimens were available, donor-reactive T cells may have migrated into the graft instead of being deleted.

Frozen genomic DNA underwent high-throughput TCRbeta CDR3 sequencing by immunoSEQ, including PCR amplification, mapping, bias correction and internal controls. The source study handled its data this way. Productive rearrangements were retained, and unique TCRbeta sequences were defined by the CDR3 nucleotide sequence together with the V and J gene. Donor-reactive sequences required at least 5-fold expansion in CFSE-low cells versus unstimulated pre-transplant cells and at least 0.01% frequency. To ensure at least 90% detection power, minimum frequency thresholds were set for each subject based on that subject's lowest-template unstimulated sample. Jensen-Shannon divergence between the top 1000 TCRbeta sequences after and before transplant was used to measure repertoire turnover. Changes in detection of donor-reactive sequences were tested with two-sided Fisher's exact tests. The immuneACCESS repertoire file appears here via TCRdb, limited to in-frame rearrangements. These files lack a portion of the clones; in checked studies, under half of the deficit traces to unresolved V genes, and the cause of the others is not known. The V and J calls and the clone size are those of that table, but D and trimming were determined from the DNA. The sample table holds just under 60,000 clones, of which 70% were seen once. The ten largest clones take up less than 3.5% of the sample.

Thawed unstimulated PBMCs were stained for CD3, CD4 and CD8 and FACS-sorted into CD3+CD4+ and CD3+CD8+ populations. Randomization to immunosuppression withdrawal applied to every one of the 8 studied subjects. Genomic DNA was isolated with the Qiagen DNeasy Blood and Tissue Kit. This clone was seen just once. Its antigen target is currently unknown. The sample holds no much larger clone one base away, and base qualities are not on file. This receptor was obtained from a human patient who received a liver transplant. After a transplant, certain T cells may trace back to the graft donor. The sample in question was CD4+ T cells from blood, obtained at the approximately 15-month timepoint. The rearranged segments are TRBV7-2 and TRBJ1-2; TRBD1 is a weak D gene call, 6 bases matching. The CDR3 region: CASSQDRSYGYTF. The nucleotides read TGTGCCAGCAGCCAAGACAGGTCATATGGCTACACCTTC.